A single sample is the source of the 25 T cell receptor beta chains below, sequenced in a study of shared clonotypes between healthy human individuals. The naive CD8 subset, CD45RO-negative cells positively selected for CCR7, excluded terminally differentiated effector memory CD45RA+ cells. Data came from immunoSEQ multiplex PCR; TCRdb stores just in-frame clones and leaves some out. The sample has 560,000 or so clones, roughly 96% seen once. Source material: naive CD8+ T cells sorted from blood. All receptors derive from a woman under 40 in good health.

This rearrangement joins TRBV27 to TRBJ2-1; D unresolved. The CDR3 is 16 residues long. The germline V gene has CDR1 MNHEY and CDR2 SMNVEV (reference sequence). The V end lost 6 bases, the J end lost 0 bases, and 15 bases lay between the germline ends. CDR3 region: CASSQSYGSSYNEQFF. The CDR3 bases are TGTGCCAGCAGCCAATCCTACGGATCCTCCTACAATGAGCAGTTCTTC.

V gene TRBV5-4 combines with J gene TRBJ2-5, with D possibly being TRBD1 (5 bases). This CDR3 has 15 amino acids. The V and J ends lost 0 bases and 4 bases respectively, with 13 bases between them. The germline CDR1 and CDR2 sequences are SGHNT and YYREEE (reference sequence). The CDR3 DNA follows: TGTGCCAGCAGCTTGGGGTTGGGGCTCGCAGAGACCCAGTACTTC. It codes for CASSLGLGLAETQYF.

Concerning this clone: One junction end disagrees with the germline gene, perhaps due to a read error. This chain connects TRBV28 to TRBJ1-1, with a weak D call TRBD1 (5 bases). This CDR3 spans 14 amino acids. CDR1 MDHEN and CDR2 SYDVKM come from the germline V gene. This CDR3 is CASSFRGAGTGAFF. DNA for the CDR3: TGTGCCAGCAGTTTCCGTGGGGCGGGGACTGGAGCTTTCTTT.

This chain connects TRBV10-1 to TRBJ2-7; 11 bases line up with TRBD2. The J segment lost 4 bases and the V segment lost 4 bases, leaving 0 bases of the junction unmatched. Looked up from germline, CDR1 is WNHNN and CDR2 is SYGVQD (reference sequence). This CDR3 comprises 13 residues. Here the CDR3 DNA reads TGCGCCAGCAGTGGGACTAGCGGGTACGAGCAGTACTTC. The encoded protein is CASSGTSGYEQYF.

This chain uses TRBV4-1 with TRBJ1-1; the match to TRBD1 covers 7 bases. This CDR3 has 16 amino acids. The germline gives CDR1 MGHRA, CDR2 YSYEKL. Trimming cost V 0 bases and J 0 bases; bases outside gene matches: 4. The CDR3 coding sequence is TGCGCCAGCAGCCAAGATCACAGGGGCTTGAACACTGAAGCTTTCTTT. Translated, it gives CASSQDHRGLNTEAFF.

The CDR3 region is CASSQDPGLAGYNEQFF. The DNA for the CDR3 is TGTGCCAGCAGCCAAGATCCCGGACTAGCTGGATACAATGAGCAGTTCTTC. The rearrangement links TRBV4-2 to TRBJ2-1; the match to TRBD2 covers 8 bases. The V and J ends lost 0 bases and 4 bases, in that order; junction bases with no gene match: 8. The CDR3 has 17 residues. The V gene's germline CDR1 is LGHNA and CDR2 YNFKEQ.

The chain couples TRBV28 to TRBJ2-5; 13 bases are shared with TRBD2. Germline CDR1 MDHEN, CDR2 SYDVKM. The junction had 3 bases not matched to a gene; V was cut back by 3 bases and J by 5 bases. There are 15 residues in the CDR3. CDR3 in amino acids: CASSFGLAGVETQYF. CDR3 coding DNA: TGTGCCAGCAGTTTCGGACTAGCGGGAGTGGAGACCCAGTACTTC. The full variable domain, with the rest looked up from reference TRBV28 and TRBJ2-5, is DVKVTQSSRYLVKRTGEKVFLECVQDMDHENMFWYRQDPGLGLRLIYFSYDVKMKEKGDIPEGYSVSREKKERFSLILESASTNQTSMYLCASSFGLAGVETQYFGPGTRLLVL.

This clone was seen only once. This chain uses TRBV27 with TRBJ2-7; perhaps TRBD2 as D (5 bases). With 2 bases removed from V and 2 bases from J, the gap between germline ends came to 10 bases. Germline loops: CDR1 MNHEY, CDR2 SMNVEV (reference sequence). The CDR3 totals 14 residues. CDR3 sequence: CASSLAGETYEQYF. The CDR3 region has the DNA TGTGCCAGCAGTTTAGCTGGGGAGACCTACGAGCAGTACTTC.

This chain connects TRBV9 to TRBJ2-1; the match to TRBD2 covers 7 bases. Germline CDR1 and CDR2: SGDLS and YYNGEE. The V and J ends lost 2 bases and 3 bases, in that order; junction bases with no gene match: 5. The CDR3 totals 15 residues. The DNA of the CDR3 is TGTGCCAGCAGCGTCTCCGGGACTATCTACAATGAGCAGTTCTTC. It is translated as CASSVSGTIYNEQFF. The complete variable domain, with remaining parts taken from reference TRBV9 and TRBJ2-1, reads DSGVTQTPKHLITATGQRVTLRCSPRSGDLSVYWYQQSLDQGLQFLIQYYNGEERAKGNILERFSAQQFPDLHSELNLSSLELGDSALYFCASSVSGTIYNEQFFGPGTRLTVL.

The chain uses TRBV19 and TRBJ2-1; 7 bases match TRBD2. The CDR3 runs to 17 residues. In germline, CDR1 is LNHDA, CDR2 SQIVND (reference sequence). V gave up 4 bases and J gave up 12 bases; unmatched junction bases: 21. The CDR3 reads CASSTPLGWEGPYRQFF. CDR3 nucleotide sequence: TGTGCCAGTAGTACCCCACTTGGGTGGGAGGGCCCCTATAGGCAGTTCTTC.

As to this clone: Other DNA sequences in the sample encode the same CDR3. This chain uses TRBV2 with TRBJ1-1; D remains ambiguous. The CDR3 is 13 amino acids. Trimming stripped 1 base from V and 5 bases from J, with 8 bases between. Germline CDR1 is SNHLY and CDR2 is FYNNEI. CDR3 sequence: CASSEEGWTEAFF. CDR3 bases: TGTGCCAGCAGTGAAGAGGGTTGGACTGAAGCTTTCTTT. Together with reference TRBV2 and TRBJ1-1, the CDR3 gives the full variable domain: EPEVTQTPSHQVTQMGQEVILRCVPISNHLYFYWYRQILGQKVEFLVSFYNNEISEKSEIFDDQFSVERPDGSNFTLKIRSTKLEDSAMYFCASSEEGWTEAFFGQGTRLTVV.

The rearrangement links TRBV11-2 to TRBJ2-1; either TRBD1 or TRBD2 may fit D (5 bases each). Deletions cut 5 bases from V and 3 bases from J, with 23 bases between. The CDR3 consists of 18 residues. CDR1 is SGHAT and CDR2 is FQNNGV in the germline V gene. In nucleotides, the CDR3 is TGTGCCAGCAGCCTAACCCTGCCTGGGGACCGGGTCTACAATGAGCAGTTCTTC. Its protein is CASSLTLPGDRVYNEQFF. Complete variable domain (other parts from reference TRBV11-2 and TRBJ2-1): EAGVAQSPRYKIIEKRQSVAFWCNPISGHATLYWYQQILGQGPKLLIQFQNNGVVDDSQLPKDRFSAERLKGVDSTLKIQPAKLEDSAVYLCASSLTLPGDRVYNEQFFGPGTRLTVL.

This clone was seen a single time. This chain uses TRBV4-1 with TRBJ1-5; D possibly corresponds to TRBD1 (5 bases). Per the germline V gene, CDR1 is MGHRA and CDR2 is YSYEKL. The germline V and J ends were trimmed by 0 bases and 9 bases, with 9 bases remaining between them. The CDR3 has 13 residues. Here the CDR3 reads CASSQEGGWPQHF. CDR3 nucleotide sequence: TGCGCCAGCAGCCAAGAGGGGGGTTGGCCCCAGCATTTT.

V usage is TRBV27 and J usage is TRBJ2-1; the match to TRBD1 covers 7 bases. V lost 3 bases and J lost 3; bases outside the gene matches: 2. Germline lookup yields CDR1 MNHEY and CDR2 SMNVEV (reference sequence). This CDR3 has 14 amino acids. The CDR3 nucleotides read TGTGCCAGCAGTTTCCGACAGGGCTACAATGAGCAGTTCTTC. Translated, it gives CASSFRQGYNEQFF.

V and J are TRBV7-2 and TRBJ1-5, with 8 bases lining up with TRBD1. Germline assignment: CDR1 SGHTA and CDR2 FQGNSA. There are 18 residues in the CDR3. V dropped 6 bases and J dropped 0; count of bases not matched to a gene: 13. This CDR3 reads CASRLGQGTQYSNQPQHF. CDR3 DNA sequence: TGTGCCAGCAGACTAGGACAGGGAACCCAATATAGCAATCAGCCCCAGCATTTT. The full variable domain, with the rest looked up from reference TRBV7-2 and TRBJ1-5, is GAGVSQSPSNKVTEKGKDVELRCDPISGHTALYWYRQSLGQGLEFLIYFQGNSAPDKSGLPSDRFSAERTGGSVSTLTIQRTQQEDSAVYLCASRLGQGTQYSNQPQHFGDGTRLSIL.

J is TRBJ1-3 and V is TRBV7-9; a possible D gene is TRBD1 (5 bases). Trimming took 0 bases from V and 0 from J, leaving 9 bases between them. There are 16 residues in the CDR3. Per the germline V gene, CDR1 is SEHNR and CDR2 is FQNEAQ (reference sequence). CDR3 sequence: CASSLATGYSGNTIYF. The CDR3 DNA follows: TGTGCCAGCAGCTTAGCCACAGGATACTCTGGAAACACCATATATTTT.

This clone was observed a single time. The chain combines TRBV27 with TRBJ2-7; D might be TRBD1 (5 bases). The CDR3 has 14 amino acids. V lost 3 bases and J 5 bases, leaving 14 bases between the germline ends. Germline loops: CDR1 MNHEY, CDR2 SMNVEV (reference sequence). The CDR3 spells CASSFRELFHEQYF. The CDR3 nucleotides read TGTGCCAGCAGTTTCAGGGAATTGTTCCACGAGCAGTACTTC.

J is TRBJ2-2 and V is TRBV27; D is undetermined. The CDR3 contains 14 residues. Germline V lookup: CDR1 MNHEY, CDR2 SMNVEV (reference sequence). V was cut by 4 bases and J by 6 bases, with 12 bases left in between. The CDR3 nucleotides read TGTGCCAGCAGTTCCCGGACCGTCGCCGGGGAGCTGTTTTTT. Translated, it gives CASSSRTVAGELFF.

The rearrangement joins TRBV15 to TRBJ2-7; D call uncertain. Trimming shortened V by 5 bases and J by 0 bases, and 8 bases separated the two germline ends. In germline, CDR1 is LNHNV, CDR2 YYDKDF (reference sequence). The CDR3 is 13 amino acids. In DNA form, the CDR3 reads TGTGCCACCAGCTCAGAGATCTCCTACGAGCAGTACTTC. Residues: CATSSEISYEQYF.

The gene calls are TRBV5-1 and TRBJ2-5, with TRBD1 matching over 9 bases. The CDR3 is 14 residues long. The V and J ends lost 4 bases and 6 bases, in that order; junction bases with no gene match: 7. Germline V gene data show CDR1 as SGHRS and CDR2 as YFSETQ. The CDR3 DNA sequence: TGCGCCAGCAGCACGGGACAGGGAAGAAAGACCCAGTACTTC. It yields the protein CASSTGQGRKTQYF.

CDR3 DNA sequence: TGCGCCAGCAGTGGCTGGGGTACCTACGAGCAGTACTTC. Residues: CASSGWGTYEQYF. The rearrangement joins TRBV5-1 to TRBJ2-7; D remains unclear. Trimming took 5 bases from V and 2 from J, leaving 11 bases between them. The CDR3 runs to 13 residues. Looked up from germline, CDR1 is SGHRS and CDR2 is YFSETQ.

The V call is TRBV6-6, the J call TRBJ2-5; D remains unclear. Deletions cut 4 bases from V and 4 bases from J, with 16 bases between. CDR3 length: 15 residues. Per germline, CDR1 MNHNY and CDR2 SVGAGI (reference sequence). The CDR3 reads CASSSGPTFGETQYF. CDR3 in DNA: TGTGCCAGCAGTTCGGGCCCAACCTTTGGAGAGACCCAGTACTTC.

The CDR3 loop is CASRPGVGGYNEQFF. The CDR3 DNA is TGTGCAAGTCGCCCCGGGGTTGGCGGGTACAATGAGCAGTTCTTC. The chain links TRBV12-2 to TRBJ2-1; TRBD2, as called in the table, went unchecked against the DNA. TRBV12-2 is shown as a pseudogene. CDR3 size: 15 residues.

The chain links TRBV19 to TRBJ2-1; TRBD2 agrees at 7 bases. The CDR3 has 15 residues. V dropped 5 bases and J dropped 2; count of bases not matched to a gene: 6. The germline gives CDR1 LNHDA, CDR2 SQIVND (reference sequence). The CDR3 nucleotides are TGTGCCAGTAGTCTGGCTAGCGGAGCCTACAATGAGCAGTTCTTC. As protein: CASSLASGAYNEQFF.

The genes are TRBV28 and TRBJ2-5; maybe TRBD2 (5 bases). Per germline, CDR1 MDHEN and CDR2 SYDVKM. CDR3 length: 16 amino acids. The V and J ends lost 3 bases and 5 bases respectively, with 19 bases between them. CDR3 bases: TGTGCCAGCAGTTTCGTTGTGGGAGCAGAGGGCGAGACCCAGTACTTC. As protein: CASSFVVGAEGETQYF. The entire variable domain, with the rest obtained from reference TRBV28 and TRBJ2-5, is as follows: DVKVTQSSRYLVKRTGEKVFLECVQDMDHENMFWYRQDPGLGLRLIYFSYDVKMKEKGDIPEGYSVSREKKERFSLILESASTNQTSMYLCASSFVVGAEGETQYFGPGTRLLVL.